What follows are 16 T cell receptor beta chains derived from one specimen sequenced in a study of blood T cell repertoires in COVID-19. The table came from immunoSEQ multiplex PCR; TCRdb's copy has only in-frame clones and leaves some out. The sample lists a few hundred thousand clones; roughly 85% were seen once. Sequencing was performed on PBMCs or T cells enriched from blood (not recorded which). These receptors were taken from a woman in her 50s who had been exposed to COVID-19.

V usage is TRBV6-1 and J usage is TRBJ2-1; perhaps TRBD1 as D (5 bases). The V end was cut by 0 bases, the J end by 10 bases, with 13 bases between. Germline values: CDR1 MNHNS, CDR2 SASEGT. This CDR3 has 14 amino acids. As DNA, the CDR3 is TGTGCCAGCAGTGAAGCGCCAGGGCTGCGGGAGCAGTTCTTC. Its protein product is CASSEAPGLREQFF.

The CDR3 DNA reads as TGTGCCAGTTTAACGACAGGGATGAACACTGAAGCTTTCTTT. This codes for CASLTTGMNTEAFF. V is TRBV19 and J is TRBJ1-1, with 7 bases lining up with TRBD1. The CDR3 is 14 residues long. The V and J ends lost 8 bases and 0 bases, in that order; junction bases with no gene match: 6. Germline-derived CDR1 and CDR2 are LNHDA and SQIVND (reference sequence).

The chain is built from TRBV9 and TRBJ2-1, with TRBD2 matching over 9 bases. This CDR3 comprises 14 residues. Germline loops: CDR1 SGDLS, CDR2 YYNGEE. After removal of 0 bases from V and 8 bases from J, the junction contained 3 bases not matched to a gene. The CDR3 DNA reads as TGTGCCAGCAGCGTAGCAGCTAGCGGGGATGAGCAGTTCTTC. Its protein product is CASSVAASGDEQFF.

The CDR3 spells CASSPGQGDEQYF. In DNA, the CDR3 is TGTGCCAGCTCACCAGGACAGGGAGACGAGCAGTACTTC. V is TRBV18 and J is TRBJ2-7; 8 nucleotides agree with TRBD1. V lost 2 bases to trimming and J lost 5 bases; unmatched junction nucleotides: 2. The CDR3 is 13 amino acids. CDR1 is KGHSH and CDR2 is LQKENI in the germline V gene.

V usage is TRBV5-1 and J usage is TRBJ1-2; 9 bases agree with TRBD1. CDR1 SGHRS and CDR2 YFSETQ come from the germline V gene. This CDR3 comprises 13 residues. V dropped 4 bases and J dropped 7; count of bases not matched to a gene: 5. The CDR3 region is CASSRGQGSGYTF. The CDR3 coding sequence is TGCGCCAGCAGCCGGGGACAGGGCTCTGGCTACACCTTC.

This chain connects TRBV5-4 to TRBJ1-2; 7 positions agree with TRBD1. Trimming took 5 bases from V and 8 from J; bases not matched to a gene: 9. Per germline, CDR1 SGHNT and CDR2 YYREEE (reference sequence). The CDR3 length is 13 residues. CDR3: CASREEGAYGYTF. CDR3 in DNA: TGTGCCAGCAGAGAAGAGGGGGCCTACGGCTACACCTTC. The whole variable domain, filled in from reference TRBV5-4 and TRBJ1-2, reads ETGVTQSPTHLIKTRGQQVTLRCSSQSGHNTVSWYQQALGQGPQFIFQYYREEENGRGNFPPRFSGLQFPNYSSELNVNALELDDSALYLCASREEGAYGYTFGSGTRLTVV.

This clone was seen only once. An end of the junction does not agree with germline; a read error may underlie this. The rearrangement joins TRBV28 to TRBJ2-5; D call uncertain. The CDR3 extends over 12 amino acids. Per germline, CDR1 MDHEN and CDR2 SYDVKM. The CDR3: CASSLIQKTQYF. For the CDR3, the DNA is TGTGCCAGCAGTTTAATCCAAAAGACCCAGTACTTC.

The sample holds one count of this clone. The J gene is TRBJ1-1, the V gene TRBV6-5; D uncertain. Trimming shortened V by 4 bases and J by 7 bases, and 10 bases separated the two germline ends. This CDR3 has 12 amino acids. The germline V gene encodes CDR1 MNHEY and CDR2 SVGAGI. CDR3 DNA sequence: TGTGCCAGCAGTTCGCCCCCGGGTGAAGCTTTCTTT. The encoded protein is CASSSPPGEAFF.

The rearrangement joins TRBV30 to TRBJ1-1, with D tentatively TRBD1 (6 bases). The V end lost 4 bases, the J end lost 1 base, and 10 bases lay between the germline ends. The CDR3 has 13 amino acids. CDR1 is GTSNPN and CDR2 is SVGIG in the germline V gene (reference sequence). CDR3 sequence (DNA): TGTGCCTGGATTCTACAGGGGAACACTGAAGCTTTCTTT. Translation gives CAWILQGNTEAFF.

The table lists this clone with a count of one. The rearrangement links TRBV2 to TRBJ1-1; D gene unclear. The CDR3 loop spans 13 amino acids. Germline loops: CDR1 SNHLY, CDR2 FYNNEI. The V and J ends lost 8 bases and 7 bases respectively, with 17 bases between them. Written as DNA, the CDR3 is TGTGCCAGCGGCTGGAAATTGGAGGGTGAAGCTTTCTTT. The encoded protein is CASGWKLEGEAFF.

V and J are TRBV4-2 and TRBJ1-2; no reliable D call. This CDR3 comprises 15 residues. Germline assignment: CDR1 LGHNA and CDR2 YNFKEQ. Trimming removed 0 bases from V and 6 bases from J, with 14 bases in between. The chain's CDR3 is CASSQENSGYDGYTF. CDR3 nucleotide sequence: TGTGCCAGCAGCCAAGAAAATTCGGGTTATGATGGCTACACCTTC.

The chain carries TRBV11-2 and TRBJ2-7; D possibly corresponds to TRBD2 (5 bases). The CDR3 sequence is 15 residues long. The V gene lost 5 bases and the J gene lost 5 bases, with 19 bases spanning the gap. Per the germline V gene, CDR1 is SGHAT and CDR2 is FQNNGV. CDR3 bases: TGTGCCAGCAGCCAACGCCAACGGGATCAGAACGAGCAGTACTTC. It yields the protein CASSQRQRDQNEQYF.

This clone was detected only a few times. The rearrangement joins TRBV6-1 to TRBJ1-6; D might be TRBD1 (5 bases). Germline V CDR1 and CDR2: MNHNS, SASEGT. The CDR3 is 17 residues long. V dropped 2 bases and J dropped 2 bases, with 13 bases sitting between them. The CDR3 protein is CASSEQTLGAYNSPLHF. In nucleotides, the CDR3 is TGTGCCAGCAGTGAACAAACTCTAGGGGCCTATAATTCACCCCTCCACTTT.

Concerning this clone: The sample contains more than one DNA sequence encoding this CDR3. This chain uses TRBV7-2 with TRBJ1-2, with a possible D match to TRBD1 (5 bases). Trimming took off 1 base at V and 7 bases at J, with 10 bases between the two ends. Germline V gene sequence: CDR1 SGHTA, CDR2 FQGNSA. The CDR3 covers 13 residues. Here the CDR3 DNA reads TGTGCCAGCAGCTTAGGCGGGGGGAGTGGCTACACCTTC. Its protein is CASSLGGGSGYTF.

As DNA, the CDR3 is TGTGCCACCAGTGATACAGGGTATGGCTACACCTTC. This encodes CATSDTGYGYTF. V is TRBV24-1 and J is TRBJ1-2; D possibly corresponds to TRBD1 (6 bases). The CDR3 has 12 residues. CDR1 KGHDR and CDR2 SFDVKD come from the germline V gene. Trimming stripped 3 bases from V and 5 bases from J, with 6 bases between.

This chain connects TRBV19 to TRBJ2-3; a weak D match, TRBD1 (6 bases). V was pared by 5 bases and J by 0 bases, with 15 bases between. This CDR3 contains 16 residues. CDR1 is LNHDA and CDR2 is SQIVND in the germline V gene (reference sequence). CDR3: CASSADRTASTDTQYF. DNA of the CDR3: TGTGCCAGTAGTGCAGACAGGACAGCCAGCACAGATACGCAGTATTTT. Full variable domain (outside the CDR3, taken from reference TRBV19 and TRBJ2-3): DGGITQSPKYLFRKEGQNVTLSCEQNLNHDAMYWYRQDPGQGLRLIYYSQIVNDFQKGDIAEGYSVSREKKESFPLTVTSAQKNPTAFYLCASSADRTASTDTQYFGPGTRLTVL.